Reported below is one T cell receptor (beta chain). The record originates from a study of blood T cell repertoires in COVID-19. Study details: COVID-19 samples, acute and convalescent, were from the United States, Italy and Spain. T cells, B-cell-depleted T cells, or PBMCs provided the cDNA or gDNA that served as material.

Germline values: CDR1 MNHEY, CDR2 SVGAGI. CDR3 length: 13 amino acids. Methods used by the authors: Researchers report that nucleated cell counts were estimated from reference gene primer amplification. Repertoires were generated with immunoSEQ multiplex PCR, while TCRdb's copy carries only in-frame clones and drops some. V, J and clone size reflect that table, while D and trimming were determined from the DNA. The sample contains almost 90,000 clones, around 90% of which appear only once. This TCR was recovered from a man older than 75 with acute or convalescent COVID-19. The chain joins TRBV6-5 to TRBJ1-2; D is unclear. Sequences were obtained from peripheral blood. The CDR3 sequence: CALSEGTNYGYTF. The CDR3 DNA sequence: TGTGCTTTATCCGAGGGCACCAACTATGGCTACACCTTC.